This T cell receptor beta chain was identified during a study of control samples from healthy donors and cancer patients. Method: immunoSEQ multiplex PCR; TCRdb's copy keeps in-frame clones and lacks some. The data show roughly 220,000 clones, about 95% seen once. The table lists this clone with a count of one. Other nucleotide sequences from this sample produce the same CDR3. V lost 3 bases and J lost 0, with 9 bases in between. Germline assignment: CDR1 LGHDT and CDR2 YNNKEL (reference sequence). The CDR3 runs 15 residues. The rearrangement joins TRBV3-1 (or the pseudogene TRBV3-2) to TRBJ2-1, with D tentatively TRBD1 or TRBD2 (5 bases each). This sequence was found in a man in his forties or fifties in good health. Sample: blood. CDR3 region: CASSQGRSSYNEQFF. In nucleotides, the CDR3 is TGTGCCAGCAGCCAGGGACGGAGCTCCTACAATGAGCAGTTCTTC.